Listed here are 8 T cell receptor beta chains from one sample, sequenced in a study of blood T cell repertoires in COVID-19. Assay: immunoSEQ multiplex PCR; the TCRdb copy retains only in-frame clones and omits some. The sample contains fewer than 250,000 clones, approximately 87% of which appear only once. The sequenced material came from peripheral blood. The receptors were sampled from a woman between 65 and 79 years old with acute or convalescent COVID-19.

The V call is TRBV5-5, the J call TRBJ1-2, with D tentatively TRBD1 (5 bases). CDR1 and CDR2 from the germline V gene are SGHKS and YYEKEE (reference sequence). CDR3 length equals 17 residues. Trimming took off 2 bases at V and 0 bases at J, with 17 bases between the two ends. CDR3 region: CASSFMAGPRANYGYTF. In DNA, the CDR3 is TGTGCCAGCAGCTTCATGGCGGGACCGAGAGCTAACTATGGCTACACCTTC. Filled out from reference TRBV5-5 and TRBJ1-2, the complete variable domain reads DAGVTQSPTHLIKTRGQQVTLRCSPISGHKSVSWYQQVLGQGPQFIFQYYEKEERGRGNFPDRFSARQFPNYSSELNVNALLLGDSALYLCASSFMAGPRANYGYTFGSGTRLTVV.

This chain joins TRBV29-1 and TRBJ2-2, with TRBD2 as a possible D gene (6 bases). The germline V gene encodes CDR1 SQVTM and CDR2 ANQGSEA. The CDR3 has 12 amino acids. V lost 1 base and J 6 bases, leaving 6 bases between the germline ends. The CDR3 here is CSVEGEAGELFF. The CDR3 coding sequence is TGCAGCGTTGAAGGGGAGGCCGGGGAGCTGTTTTTT.

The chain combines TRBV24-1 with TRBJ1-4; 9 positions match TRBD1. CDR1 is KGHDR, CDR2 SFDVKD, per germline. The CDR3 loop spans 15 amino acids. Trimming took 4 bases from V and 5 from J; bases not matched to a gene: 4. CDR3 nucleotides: TGTGCCACCAGTGACCGAGGACAGGGGAATGAAAAACTGTTTTTT. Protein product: CATSDRGQGNEKLFF.

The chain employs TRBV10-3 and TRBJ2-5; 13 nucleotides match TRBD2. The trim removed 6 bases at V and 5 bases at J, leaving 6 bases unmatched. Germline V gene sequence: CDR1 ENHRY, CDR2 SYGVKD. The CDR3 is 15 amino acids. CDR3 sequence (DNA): TGTGCCATCAGGGGAACTAGCGGGGGGGCGGAGACCCAGTACTTC. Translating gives CAIRGTSGGAETQYF.

The DNA of the CDR3 is TGTGCCATCAAGGGACAGGGAGAGGATGAGCAGTTCTTC. It encodes CAIKGQGEDEQFF. The chain has TRBV10-3 and TRBJ2-1; 9 nucleotides align to TRBD1. This CDR3 region has 13 residues. Trimming at V came to 7 bases and at J to 8 bases, leaving 6 bases not matched to a gene. Germline-derived CDR1 and CDR2 are ENHRY and SYGVKD.

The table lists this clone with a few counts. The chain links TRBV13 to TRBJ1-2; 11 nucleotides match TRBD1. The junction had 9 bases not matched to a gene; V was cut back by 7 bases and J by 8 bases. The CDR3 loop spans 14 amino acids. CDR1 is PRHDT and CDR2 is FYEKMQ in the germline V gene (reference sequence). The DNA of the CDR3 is TGTGCCAGCACCAGGGACAGGGGGGTTGGAGGCTACACCTTC. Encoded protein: CASTRDRGVGGYTF.

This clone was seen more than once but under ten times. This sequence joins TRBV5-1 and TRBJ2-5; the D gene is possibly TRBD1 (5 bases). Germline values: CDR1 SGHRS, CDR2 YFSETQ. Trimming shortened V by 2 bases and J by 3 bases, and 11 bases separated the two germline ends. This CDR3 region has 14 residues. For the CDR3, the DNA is TGCGCCAGCAGCTTAGGCCCAGGGAAAGAGACCCAGTACTTC. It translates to CASSLGPGKETQYF.

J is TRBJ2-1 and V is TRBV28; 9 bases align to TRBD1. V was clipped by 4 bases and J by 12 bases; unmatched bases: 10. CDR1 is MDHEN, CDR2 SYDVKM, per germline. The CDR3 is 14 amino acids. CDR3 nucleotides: TGTGCCAGCAGTTCCGGGACAGGGTTCATTGTGCAGTTCTTC. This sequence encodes CASSSGTGFIVQFF.